This T cell receptor (beta chain) derives from a study of OX40 agonist ivuxolimab in advanced cancers. Across the whole study: Ivuxolimab, which is an agonistic anti-OX40 (CD134) antibody, was administered to the patients. The study gave patients intravenous ivuxolimab at 0.01 to 10 mg/kg every 2 weeks.

Some clones are missing from TCRdb's copy, which holds only in-frame ones; the method was immunoSEQ multiplex PCR. The repertoire holds more than 75,000 clones, with more than 80% as singletons. Notes on this clone: Its antigen is still unknown.

Study-wide findings and caveats: Compared with CD4+, CD8+ T cells on average had more expanded clones. Normalized expansion of T-cell clones was also low for some nonresponders.

V lost 4 bases to trimming and J lost 0 bases, with 12 bases between them. CDR1 is SGHAT and CDR2 is FQNNGV in the germline V gene. This CDR3 region has 15 residues. The clonotype comes from an adult with an advanced solid tumor such as melanoma, head and neck, liver or kidney cancer. The sample here was CD4+ or CD8+ T cells sorted from blood, taken in a trial of the OX40 agonist ivuxolimab. The V gene is TRBV11-2, the J gene TRBJ1-2, with D unclear. The CDR3 nucleotides are TGTGCCAGCAGCTCCTCGCCGGGAGCTAACTATGGCTACACCTTC. It codes for CASSSSPGANYGYTF.